This TCR beta chain stems from a study of breast tumors, draining lymph nodes, adjacent tissues (dated by TCRdb to 2016 to 2018). At the level of the whole study: In breast cancer patients, the study compared the TCR beta repertoires of tumor, adjacent nontumor tissue and axillary lymph nodes. In human breast cancer, the study set out to assess how tumor, surrounding tissue and draining lymph node repertoires relate to one another and whether T cells might be exchanged between them. What the research found in general, with its limitations: The similarity between tumor and nontumor tissue repertoires was significantly greater in luminal-like breast cancer than in basal-like breast cancer. The data were considered consistent with the idea that most tumor T cells come from the lymph node and then expand in tumor tissue. T-cell repertoire diversity in tumors was found to be lower than in lymph nodes but higher than in nontumor tissue, and preferential V and J gene usage was observed. The study presented the conclusion that tumor T cells originate in lymph nodes as consistent with a hypothesis, not as something directly demonstrated.

From the germline V gene (reference sequence), CDR1 is DFQATT and CDR2 is SNEGSKA. Reading from cysteine to phenylalanine, the CDR3 counts 14 amino acids. Of all the DNA, just the CDR3 is kept, 42 bases in frame from base 1. At the junction V is shortened by 5 bases and J by 2 bases; bases outside the gene matches: 9. The axillary draining lymph nodes of breast cancer patients were the source of the lymph node samples. Data came from an Illumina HiSeq 2000. TCR beta chain libraries were generated by multiplex PCR amplification. High-throughput sequencing was used to analyze the amplified TCR beta chain products. TCRdb redid the processing of the public reads, applying fastp at Q25 and MiXCR, and retained in-frame beta chains. Rows with one shared CDR3 protein collapse into an entry with the most common genes and DNA. The sample profile shows more than 100,000 distinct CDR3 sequences; approximately 20% of them were found once. The ten top clones hold under 3% of the sample.

This clonotype came up many times. It lacks a known antigen. No clone much larger than this one lies a single base away; base qualities are absent. This chain is built from TRBV20-1 and TRBJ2-7, with 7 junctional bases fitting TRBD2. Input material: axillary lymph node tissue. This clonotype originated in a female donor with breast cancer. Some clones in this sample may be carry-over from other donors' samples. The sequenced DNA: TGCAGTGCTGTAGCGGGCCAGGCCGCCTACGAGCAGTACTTC. It codes for CSAVAGQAAYEQYF.